Detailed here is one T cell receptor (beta chain). Its antigen remains unknown. These data are taken from a study of OX40 agonist ivuxolimab in advanced cancers. Across the study: Age averaged around 58 years (range about 23 to 80), and just over 80% were male.

Per the germline V gene, CDR1 is SEHNR and CDR2 is FQNEAQ (reference sequence). This CDR3 has 13 amino acids. Trimming took 8 bases from V and 7 from J; bases not matched to a gene: 4. The study, taken as a whole, reports: Expanded clones belonging to CD8+ T cells outnumbered, on average, those of CD4+. Among patients with partial responses at 0.1-3.0 mg/kg, clonal expansion was among the lowest. Both CD4+ and CD8+ T cell populations in blood had undergone clonal expansion by week 6 at 0.1 to 3.0 mg/kg.

The table came from immunoSEQ multiplex PCR; TCRdb's copy has only in-frame clones and leaves some out. The data hold around 100,000 clones, with 75% to 90% observed a single time. The chain employs TRBV7-9 and TRBJ2-1, with 11 bases fitting TRBD2. The sequence was obtained from an adult with an advanced solid tumor such as melanoma, head and neck, liver or kidney cancer. This sample comprised CD4+ or CD8+ T cells sorted from blood, obtained in a trial of the OX40 agonist ivuxolimab. CDR3 residues: CASELAGDNEQFF. The CDR3 DNA reads as TGTGCCAGCGAACTAGCGGGAGATAATGAGCAGTTCTTC.